This is a list of T cell receptor beta chains from one sample in a study of blood T cells in healthy people across ages. One entry per CDR3 protein, called by TCRdb with MiXCR from the 5' RACE reads. The sample gives hundreds of thousands of distinct CDR3 sequences, roughly 50% of which show up once; 22% is in the top ten. What was sequenced was blood. The receptors shown here come from a man under 40 in good health. The CDR3 runs from the conserved cysteine through the conserved F or W. Fields, in order: D gene, J gene, clone size, V gene, CDR3 protein, CDR3 DNA. A D gene is named only where the DNA matches it firmly. A clone size is listed for some rows: how often the clone was seen (once, few, many), or a class if it is expanded.

D: -; J: TRBJ2-7; size: few; V: TRBV12-3/TRBV12-4; CDR3: CASSWNHEQYF; DNA: TGTGCCAGCAGTTGGAACCACGAGCAGTACTTC
D: TRBD1; J: TRBJ1-2; size: -; V: TRBV29-1; CDR3: CSVTIWDRDGYTF; DNA: TGCAGCGTTACTATCTGGGACAGGGATGGCTACACCTTC
D: TRBD1; J: TRBJ1-5; size: -; V: TRBV6-6; CDR3: CASSTIRDRGQPQHF; DNA: TGTGCCAGCAGTACAATTCGGGACAGGGGGCAGCCCCAGCATTTT
D: TRBD2; J: TRBJ2-5; size: -; V: TRBV5-1; CDR3: CASSLVTSGRETQYF; DNA: TGCGCCAGCAGCTTGGTAACTAGCGGGAGAGAGACCCAGTACTTC
D: -; J: TRBJ2-1; size: -; V: TRBV9; CDR3: CASSVVRGASEQFF; DNA: TGTGCCAGCAGCGTAGTCAGGGGGGCGAGTGAGCAGTTCTTC
D: -; J: TRBJ1-1; size: -; V: TRBV7-2; CDR3: CASSPGYSGFAEAFF; DNA: TGTGCCAGCAGCCCCGGATACTCAGGGTTCGCTGAAGCTTTCTTT
D: TRBD2; J: TRBJ2-1; size: few; V: TRBV20-1; CDR3: CSAKSPGRGVEQFF; DNA: TGCAGTGCTAAAAGTCCCGGGAGGGGAGTTGAGCAGTTCTTC
D: -; J: TRBJ2-3; size: -; V: TRBV20-1; CDR3: CSASEDRQGPTDTQYF; DNA: TGCAGTGCTAGCGAAGACAGACAAGGCCCAACAGATACGCAGTATTTT
D: -; J: TRBJ2-1; size: -; V: TRBV29-1; CDR3: CSVEDFGEDNEQFF; DNA: TGCAGCGTTGAAGATTTTGGGGAGGACAATGAGCAGTTCTTC
D: -; J: TRBJ2-3; size: few; V: TRBV10-2; CDR3: CASYDPGGTDTQYF; DNA: TGCGCCAGTTACGATCCGGGCGGCACAGATACGCAGTATTTT